This T cell receptor (beta chain) was recorded in a study of blood T cell repertoires in COVID-19. Generated by immunoSEQ multiplex PCR, the TCRdb table keeps only in-frame clones and is missing some. The sample contains 95,000 or so clones, about 88% of which appear only once. The clonotype originates from a man at least 80 years old with active or convalescent COVID-19. The sample comprised peripheral blood.

The CDR3 sequence is CASSWGTSGSTDTQYF. CDR3 in DNA: TGTGCCAGCAGTTGGGGGACTAGCGGGAGCACAGATACGCAGTATTTT. This chain uses TRBV28 with TRBJ2-3; 12 positions match TRBD2. The J segment lost 0 bases and the V segment lost 4 bases, leaving 2 bases of the junction unmatched. From germline, CDR1 is MDHEN and CDR2 SYDVKM. The CDR3 totals 16 residues.